This TCR beta chain was profiled in a study of T cell repertoires in cytomegalovirus infection. TCRdb re-called the reads with MiXCR, one entry per CDR3 protein. Of 650,000 to 900,000 distinct CDR3 sequences in the sample, under 35% were seen once. V was pared by 3 bases and J by 1 base, with 13 bases between. CDR3 length: 15 amino acids. CDR1 is SGDLS and CDR2 is YYNGEE in the germline V gene. In regard to this clonotype: What it recognizes is unknown. The conserved final phenylalanine or tryptophan is absent from the CDR3, which likely points to a read error.

The chain couples TRBV9 to TRBJ1-1, with D possibly matching TRBD1 (6 bases). The sample here was cultured CD8+ T cells from PBMCs, taken from culture after CMV antigen stimulation. The TCR was taken from a human donor in good health (CMV status not recorded). Some clones in this sample may be carry-over from other donors' samples. The CDR3 bases are TGTGCCAGCAGCGCACAGGGCAGGCGGAACACTGAAGCTTTCCTT. This encodes CASSAQGRRNTEAFL.